This entry describes one TCR beta chain. This may be a read error: a much more frequent sequence differs by one nucleotide. This entry belongs to a study of T cells in Graves' hyperthyroidism and ophthalmopathy. The CDR3 covers 16 residues. The germline CDR1 and CDR2 sequences are SGHKS and YYEKEE (reference sequence). Trimming took 4 bases from V and 8 from J, leaving 19 bases between them. The source material, RNA transcripts, was used to amplify TCR beta CDR3 regions. Researchers ran a first-round RT-PCR on the TCR CDR3 using the HTBI primer set. TCRdb reprocessed the multiplex PCR reads with MiXCR, giving one entry per CDR3 protein. The repertoire has about 580,000 distinct CDR3 sequences, about 45% of them found once; the top ten carry about 8.3%.

This sequence joins TRBV5-5 and TRBJ1-6; the D is unclear. Sequencing was carried out using peripheral blood or thyroid tissue (not recorded which). This receptor was identified in a woman under 30 with Graves' hyperthyroidism. Written as DNA, the CDR3 is TGTGCCAGCAGCCCCTCTTATCGCGGCTTAGATTCACCCCTCCACTTT. Its translation is CASSPSYRGLDSPLHF. The full variable domain, rest sourced from reference TRBV5-5 and TRBJ1-6, is DAGVTQSPTHLIKTRGQQVTLRCSPISGHKSVSWYQQVLGQGPQFIFQYYEKEERGRGNFPDRFSARQFPNYSSELNVNALLLGDSALYLCASSPSYRGLDSPLHFGNGTRLTVT.